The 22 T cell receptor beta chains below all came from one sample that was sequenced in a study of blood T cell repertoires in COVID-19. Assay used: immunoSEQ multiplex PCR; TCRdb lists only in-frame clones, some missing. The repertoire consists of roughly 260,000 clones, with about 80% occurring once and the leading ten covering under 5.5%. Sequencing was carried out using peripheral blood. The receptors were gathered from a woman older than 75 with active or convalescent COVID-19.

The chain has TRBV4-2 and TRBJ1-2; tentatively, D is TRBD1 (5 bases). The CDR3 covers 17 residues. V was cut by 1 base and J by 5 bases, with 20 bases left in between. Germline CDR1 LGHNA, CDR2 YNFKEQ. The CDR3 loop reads CASSQAASTEVWYGYTF. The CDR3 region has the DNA TGTGCCAGCAGCCAAGCCGCTTCGACAGAAGTTTGGTATGGCTACACCTTC.

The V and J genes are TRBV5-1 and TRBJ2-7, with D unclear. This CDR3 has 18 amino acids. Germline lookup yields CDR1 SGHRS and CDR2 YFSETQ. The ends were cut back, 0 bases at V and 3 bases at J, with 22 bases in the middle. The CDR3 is CASSLVQISSQPNYEQYF. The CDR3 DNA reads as TGCGCCAGCAGCTTGGTGCAAATCTCCTCACAGCCCAACTACGAGCAGTACTTC.

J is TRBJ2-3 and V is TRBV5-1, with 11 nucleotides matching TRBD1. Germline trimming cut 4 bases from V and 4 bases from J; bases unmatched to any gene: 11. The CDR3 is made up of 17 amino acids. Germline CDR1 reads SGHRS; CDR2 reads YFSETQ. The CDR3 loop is CASSPRLGQGGADTQYF. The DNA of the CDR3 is TGCGCCAGCAGCCCTCGGCTGGGACAGGGGGGCGCAGATACGCAGTATTTT. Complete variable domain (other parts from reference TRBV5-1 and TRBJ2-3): KAGVTQTPRYLIKTRGQQVTLSCSPISGHRSVSWYQQTPGQGLQFLFEYFSETQRNKGNFPGRFSGRQFSNSRSEMNVSTLELGDSALYLCASSPRLGQGGADTQYFGPGTRLTVL.

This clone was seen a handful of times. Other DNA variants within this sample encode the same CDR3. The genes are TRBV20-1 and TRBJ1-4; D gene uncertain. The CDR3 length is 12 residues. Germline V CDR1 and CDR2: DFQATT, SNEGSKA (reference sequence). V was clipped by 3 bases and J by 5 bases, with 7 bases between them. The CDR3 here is CSASLVNEKLFF. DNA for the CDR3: TGCAGTGCTAGTTTAGTCAATGAAAAACTGTTTTTT.

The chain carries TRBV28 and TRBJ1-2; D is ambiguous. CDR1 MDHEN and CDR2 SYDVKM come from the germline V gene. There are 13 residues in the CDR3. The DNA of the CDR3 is TGTGCTATCCATCGAGGTTCTAACTATGGCTACACCTTC. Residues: CAIHRGSNYGYTF.

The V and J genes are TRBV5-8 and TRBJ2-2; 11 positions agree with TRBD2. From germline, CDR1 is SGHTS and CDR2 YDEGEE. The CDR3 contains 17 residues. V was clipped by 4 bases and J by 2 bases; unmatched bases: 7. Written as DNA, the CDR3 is TGTGCCAGCAGCACCCGGACTAGCGGGCTAAACACCGGGGAGCTGTTTTTT. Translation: CASSTRTSGLNTGELFF.

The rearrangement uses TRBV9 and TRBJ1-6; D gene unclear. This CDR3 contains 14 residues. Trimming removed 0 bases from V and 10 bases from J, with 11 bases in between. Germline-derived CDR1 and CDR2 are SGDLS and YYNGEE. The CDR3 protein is CASSVDWRSSPLHF. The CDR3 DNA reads TGTGCCAGCAGCGTAGACTGGAGGAGCTCACCCCTCCACTTT.

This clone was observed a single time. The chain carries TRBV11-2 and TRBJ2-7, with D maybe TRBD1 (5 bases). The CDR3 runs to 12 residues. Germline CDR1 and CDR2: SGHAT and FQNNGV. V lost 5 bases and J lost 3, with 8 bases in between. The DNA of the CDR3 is TGTGCCAGCAGCCACGACAGCTACGAGCAGTACTTC. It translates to CASSHDSYEQYF.

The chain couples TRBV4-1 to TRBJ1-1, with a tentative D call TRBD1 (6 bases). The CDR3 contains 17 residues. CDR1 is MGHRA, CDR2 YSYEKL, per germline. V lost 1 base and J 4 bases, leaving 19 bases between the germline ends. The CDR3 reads CASSQGVAGARGTEAFF. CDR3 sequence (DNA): TGCGCCAGCAGCCAAGGAGTGGCAGGGGCCCGAGGCACTGAAGCTTTCTTT.

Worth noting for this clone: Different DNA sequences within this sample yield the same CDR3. CDR3 bases: TGTGCCAGCAGCGAGGACAGGGTTCAGCCCCAGCATTTT. This gives the protein CASSEDRVQPQHF. The chain combines TRBV2 with TRBJ1-5; 8 positions match TRBD1. The germline V gene has CDR1 SNHLY and CDR2 FYNNEI. V lost 6 bases to trimming and J lost 6 bases; unmatched junction nucleotides: 4. CDR3 size: 13 residues.

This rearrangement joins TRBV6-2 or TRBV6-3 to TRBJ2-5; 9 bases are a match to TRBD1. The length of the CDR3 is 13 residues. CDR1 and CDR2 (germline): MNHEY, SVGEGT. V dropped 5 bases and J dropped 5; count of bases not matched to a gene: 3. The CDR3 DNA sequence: TGTGCCAGCAGTAACAGGGGGCTTGAGACCCAGTACTTC. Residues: CASSNRGLETQYF.

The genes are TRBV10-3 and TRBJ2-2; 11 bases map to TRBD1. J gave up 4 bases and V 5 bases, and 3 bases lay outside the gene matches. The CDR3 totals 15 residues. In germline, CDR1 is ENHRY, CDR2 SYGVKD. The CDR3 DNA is TGTGCCATCAGTCCGGACAGGGGGCTCACCGGGGAGCTGTTTTTT. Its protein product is CAISPDRGLTGELFF.

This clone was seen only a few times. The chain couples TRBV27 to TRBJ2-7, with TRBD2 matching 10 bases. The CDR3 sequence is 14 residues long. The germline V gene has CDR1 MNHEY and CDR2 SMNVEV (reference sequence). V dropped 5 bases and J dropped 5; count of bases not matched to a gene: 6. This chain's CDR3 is CASSRSGRFNEQYF. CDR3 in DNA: TGTGCCAGCAGTCGTAGCGGGAGGTTTAACGAGCAGTACTTC.

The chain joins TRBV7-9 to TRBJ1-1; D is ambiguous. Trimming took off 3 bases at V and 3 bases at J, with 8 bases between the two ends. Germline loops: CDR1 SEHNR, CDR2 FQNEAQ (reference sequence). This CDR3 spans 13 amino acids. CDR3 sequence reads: CASSFQEDTEAFF. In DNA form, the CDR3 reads TGTGCCAGCAGCTTCCAGGAAGACACTGAAGCTTTCTTT.

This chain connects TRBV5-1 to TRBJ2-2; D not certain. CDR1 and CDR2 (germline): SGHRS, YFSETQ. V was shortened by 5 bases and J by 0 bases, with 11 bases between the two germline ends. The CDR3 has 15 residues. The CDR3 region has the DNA TGCGCCAGCAGTTTTGTAGTGGCGAACACCGGGGAGCTGTTTTTT. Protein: CASSFVVANTGELFF.

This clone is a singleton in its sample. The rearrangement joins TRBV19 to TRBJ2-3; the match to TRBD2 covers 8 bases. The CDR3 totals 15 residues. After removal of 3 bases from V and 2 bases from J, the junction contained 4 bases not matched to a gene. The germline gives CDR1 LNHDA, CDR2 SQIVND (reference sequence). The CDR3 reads CASSMVAGPTDTQYF. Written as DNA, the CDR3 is TGTGCCAGTAGTATGGTAGCGGGACCCACAGATACGCAGTATTTT.

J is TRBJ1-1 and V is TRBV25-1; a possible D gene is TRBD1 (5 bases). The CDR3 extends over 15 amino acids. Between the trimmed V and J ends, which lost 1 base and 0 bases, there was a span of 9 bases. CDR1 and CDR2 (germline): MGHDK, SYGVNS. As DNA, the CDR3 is TGTGCCAGCAGTGAATCAGGGCCGCTGAACACTGAAGCTTTCTTT. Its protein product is CASSESGPLNTEAFF.

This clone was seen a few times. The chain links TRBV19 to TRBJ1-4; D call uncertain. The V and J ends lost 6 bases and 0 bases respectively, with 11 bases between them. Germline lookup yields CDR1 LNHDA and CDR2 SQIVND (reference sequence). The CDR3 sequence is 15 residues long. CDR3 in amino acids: CASRTSAATNEKLFF. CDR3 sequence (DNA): TGTGCCAGTAGGACGTCTGCGGCAACTAATGAAAAACTGTTTTTT.

The CDR3 protein is CASRQASGNTIYF. CDR3 DNA: TGCGCCAGCAGACAGGCCTCTGGAAACACCATATATTTT. V is TRBV10-1 and J is TRBJ1-3; TRBD1 is a possible D gene (5 bases). Trimming removed 6 bases at V and 0 bases at J, with 6 bases between. Germline-derived CDR1 and CDR2 are WNHNN and SYGVQD (reference sequence). The CDR3 runs 13 residues.

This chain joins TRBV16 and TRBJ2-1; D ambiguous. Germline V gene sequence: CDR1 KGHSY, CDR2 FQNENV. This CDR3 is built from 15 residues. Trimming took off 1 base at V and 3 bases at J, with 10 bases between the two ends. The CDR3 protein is CASSQFWPYYNEQFF. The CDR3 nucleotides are TGTGCCAGCAGCCAATTCTGGCCATACTACAATGAGCAGTTCTTC.

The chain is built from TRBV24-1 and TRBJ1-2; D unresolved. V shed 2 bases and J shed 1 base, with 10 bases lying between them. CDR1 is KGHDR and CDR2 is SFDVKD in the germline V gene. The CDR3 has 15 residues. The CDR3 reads CATSDWRGFNYGYTF. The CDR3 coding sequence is TGTGCCACCAGTGATTGGCGGGGATTTAACTATGGCTACACCTTC.

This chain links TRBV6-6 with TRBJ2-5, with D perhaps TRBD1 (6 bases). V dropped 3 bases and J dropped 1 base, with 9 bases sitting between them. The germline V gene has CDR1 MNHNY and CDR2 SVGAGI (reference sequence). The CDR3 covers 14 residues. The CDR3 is CASSYRTVQETQYF. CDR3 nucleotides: TGTGCCAGCAGTTATCGGACAGTCCAAGAGACCCAGTACTTC.